This T cell receptor (beta chain) stems from a study of T-cell reconstitution after alpha-beta-depleted transplantation in children. Trimming took 5 bases from V and 1 from J, leaving 15 bases between them. This CDR3 has 15 amino acids. Germline-derived CDR1 and CDR2 are SQVTM and ANQGSEA. Unique molecular identifiers were incorporated when the TCRbeta library was constructed. TCRdb analysed the PCR reads with MiXCR anew, one entry per CDR3 protein. Counted here are 250,000 to 350,000 distinct CDR3 sequences, 23% occurring once; the ten biggest clones make up around 9.9%. Study results and caveats: A year had passed since transplant, and T-cell counts and diversity by then came mostly from newly produced T cells. Elevated TCRbeta diversity at day 60 was traced, in some patients, to surviving recipient T cells and thymic progenitors. About two months after transplant, alpha-beta T cells reportedly came from several hundred expanded graft clones.

Of note for this clonotype: Its antigen is not identified. The CDR3 does not end in the conserved phenylalanine or tryptophan, so this is likely a read error.

The chain links TRBV29-1 to TRBJ2-4; D perhaps matches TRBD2 (7 bases). This sequence was found in a male patient younger than 18 who had a stem cell transplant for acute lymphoblastic leukemia, so the T cells may come from the graft donor. Material: PBMCs, mostly from graft donor cells, obtained 180 days after TCRalphabeta/CD19-depleted stem cell transplant. CDR3 amino acids: CSVNREGTAKNIQYV. CDR3 DNA: TGCAGCGTTAACAGGGAGGGGACGGCCAAAAACATTCAGTACGTC.